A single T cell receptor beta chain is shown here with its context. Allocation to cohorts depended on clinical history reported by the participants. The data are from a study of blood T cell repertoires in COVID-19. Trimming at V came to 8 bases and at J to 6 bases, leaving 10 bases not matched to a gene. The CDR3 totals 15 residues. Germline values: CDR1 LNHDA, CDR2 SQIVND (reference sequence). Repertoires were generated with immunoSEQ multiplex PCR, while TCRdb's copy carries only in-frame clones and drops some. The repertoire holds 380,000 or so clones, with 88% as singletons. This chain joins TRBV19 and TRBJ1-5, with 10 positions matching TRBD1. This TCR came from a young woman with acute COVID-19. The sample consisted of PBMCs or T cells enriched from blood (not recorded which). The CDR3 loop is CASYPGTGVFQPQHF. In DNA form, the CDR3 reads TGTGCCAGTTACCCGGGGACAGGGGTGTTTCAGCCCCAGCATTTT.